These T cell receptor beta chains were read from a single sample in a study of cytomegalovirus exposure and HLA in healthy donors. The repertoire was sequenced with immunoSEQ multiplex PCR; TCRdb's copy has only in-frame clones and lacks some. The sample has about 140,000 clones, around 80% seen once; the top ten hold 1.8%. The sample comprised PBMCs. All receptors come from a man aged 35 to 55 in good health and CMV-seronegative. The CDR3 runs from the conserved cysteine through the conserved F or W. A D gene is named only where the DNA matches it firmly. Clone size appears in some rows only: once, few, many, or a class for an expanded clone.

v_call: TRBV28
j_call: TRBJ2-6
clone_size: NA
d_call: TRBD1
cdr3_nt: TGTGCCAGCACTACAGGGGAAGCTGGGGCCAACGTCCTGACTTTC
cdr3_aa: CASTTGEAGANVLTF

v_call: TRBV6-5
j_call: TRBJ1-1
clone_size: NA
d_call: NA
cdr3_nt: TGTGCCAGCAGTTACGATTGGAGGGAAACTGAAGCTTTCTTT
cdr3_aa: CASSYDWRETEAFF

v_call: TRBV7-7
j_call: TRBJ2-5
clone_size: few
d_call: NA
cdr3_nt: TGTGCCAGCAGCTTGCTAGCTTTTGAGACCCAGTACTTC
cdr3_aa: CASSLLAFETQYF

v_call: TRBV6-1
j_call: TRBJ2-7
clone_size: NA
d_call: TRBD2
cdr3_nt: TGTGCCAGCAGTGAACGGGAGGGACTAGCGGGAGTCCTAGCGGACGAGCAGTACTTC
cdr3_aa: CASSEREGLAGVLADEQYF

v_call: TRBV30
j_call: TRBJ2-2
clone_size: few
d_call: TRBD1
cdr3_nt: TGTGCCTGGAGTGCAGGGGGCTTGGTGGCCGGGGAGCTGTTTTTT
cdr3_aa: CAWSAGGLVAGELFF

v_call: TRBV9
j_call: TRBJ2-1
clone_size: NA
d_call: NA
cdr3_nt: TGTGCCAGCAGCCTGGAAGGGAGCGGCTACAATGAGCAGTTCTTC
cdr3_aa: CASSLEGSGYNEQFF

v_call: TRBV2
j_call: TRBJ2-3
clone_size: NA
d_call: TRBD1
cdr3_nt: TGTGCCAGCAGTGAAAACGGACAGGGGAGAGGGACAGATACGCAGTATTTT
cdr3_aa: CASSENGQGRGTDTQYF

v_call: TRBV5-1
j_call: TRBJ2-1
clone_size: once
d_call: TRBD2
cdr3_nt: TGCGCCAGCAGCTTGGGCCCGGGAGGGCCGAGTGAGCAGTTCTTC
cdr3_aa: CASSLGPGGPSEQFF

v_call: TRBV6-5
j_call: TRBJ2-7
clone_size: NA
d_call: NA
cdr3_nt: TGTGCCAGCAGTTACGGCGGGGGCCGCTACGAGCAGTACTTC
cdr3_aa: CASSYGGGRYEQYF

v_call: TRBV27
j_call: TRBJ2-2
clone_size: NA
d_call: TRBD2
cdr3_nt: TGTGCCAGCAGTTTGGTCTGGACTAGCGGGACCCTCACCGGGGAGCTGTTTTTT
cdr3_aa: CASSLVWTSGTLTGELFF

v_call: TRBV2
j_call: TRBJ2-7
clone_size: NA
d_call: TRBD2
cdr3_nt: TGTGCCAGCAGCCCACGACTAGCGGGGGGTTCCTACGAGCGGTACTTC
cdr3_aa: CASSPRLAGGSYERYF

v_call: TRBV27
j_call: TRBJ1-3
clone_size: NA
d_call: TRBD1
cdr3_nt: TGTGCCAGCAGTTTAACGACCGGGACAGCTGGAAACACCATATATTTT
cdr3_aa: CASSLTTGTAGNTIYF

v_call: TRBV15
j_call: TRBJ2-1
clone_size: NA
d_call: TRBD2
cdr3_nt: TGTGCCACCAGCAGAGATCTCAGAGGGCTCGGCGGGGGGACGGACAATGAGCAGTTCTTC
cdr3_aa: CATSRDLRGLGGGTDNEQFF

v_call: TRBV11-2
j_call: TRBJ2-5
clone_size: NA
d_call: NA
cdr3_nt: TGTGCCAGCTCGCTGAGGGAGACCCAGTACTTC
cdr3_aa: CASSLRETQYF

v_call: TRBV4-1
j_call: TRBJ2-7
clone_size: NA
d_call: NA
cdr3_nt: TGCGCCAGCAGCCAAGTTTCCAGCGGCTCCTACGAGCAGTACTTC
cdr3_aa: CASSQVSSGSYEQYF

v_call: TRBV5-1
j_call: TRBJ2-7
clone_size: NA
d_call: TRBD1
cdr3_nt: TGCGCCAGCAGCTTGGGACCTAAGGGGGCGCAGGGGTACGAGCAGTACTTC
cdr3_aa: CASSLGPKGAQGYEQYF

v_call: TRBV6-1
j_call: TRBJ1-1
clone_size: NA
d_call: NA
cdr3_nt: TGTGCCAGCAGAGTTCTGACATTCGGTGATCCTGAAGCTTTCTTT
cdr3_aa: CASRVLTFGDPEAFF